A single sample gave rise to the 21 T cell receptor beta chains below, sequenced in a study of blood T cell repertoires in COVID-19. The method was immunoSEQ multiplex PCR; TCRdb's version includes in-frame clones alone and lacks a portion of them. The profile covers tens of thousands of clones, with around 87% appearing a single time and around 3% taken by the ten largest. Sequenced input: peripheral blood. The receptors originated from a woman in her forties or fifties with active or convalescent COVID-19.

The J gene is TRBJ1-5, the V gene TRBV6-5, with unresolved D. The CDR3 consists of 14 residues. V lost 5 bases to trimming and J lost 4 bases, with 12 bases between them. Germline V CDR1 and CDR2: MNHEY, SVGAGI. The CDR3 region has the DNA TGTGCCAGCAGTCCTGGGCCTCCTAATCAGCCCCAGCATTTT. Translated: CASSPGPPNQPQHF.

Written as DNA, the CDR3 is TGTGCCAGCAGCTTGGAGGAGTCACCCCTCCACTTT. Residues: CASSLEESPLHF. The chain employs TRBV7-2 and TRBJ1-6; no clear D. V lost 3 bases, J lost 10 bases, and 7 bases lay in between. The CDR3 runs 12 residues. Germline assignment: CDR1 SGHTA and CDR2 FQGNSA.

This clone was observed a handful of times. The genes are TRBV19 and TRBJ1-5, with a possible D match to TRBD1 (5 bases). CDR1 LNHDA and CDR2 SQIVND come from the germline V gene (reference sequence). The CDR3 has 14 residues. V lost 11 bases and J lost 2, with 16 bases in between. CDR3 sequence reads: CAGGWVEGNQPQHF. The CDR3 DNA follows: TGTGCCGGGGGGTGGGTGGAGGGCAATCAGCCCCAGCATTTT. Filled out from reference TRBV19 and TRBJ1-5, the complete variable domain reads DGGITQSPKYLFRKEGQNVTLSCEQNLNHDAMYWYRQDPGQGLRLIYYSQIVNDFQKGDIAEGYSVSREKKESFPLTVTSAQKNPTAFYLCAGGWVEGNQPQHFGDGTRLSIL.

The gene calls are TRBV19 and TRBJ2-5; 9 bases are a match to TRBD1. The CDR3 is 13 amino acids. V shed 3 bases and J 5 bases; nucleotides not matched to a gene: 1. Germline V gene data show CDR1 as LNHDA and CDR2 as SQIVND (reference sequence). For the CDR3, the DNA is TGTGCCAGTAGTATTGGGACAGGGGAGACCCAGTACTTC. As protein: CASSIGTGETQYF. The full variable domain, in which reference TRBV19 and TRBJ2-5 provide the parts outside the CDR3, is DGGITQSPKYLFRKEGQNVTLSCEQNLNHDAMYWYRQDPGQGLRLIYYSQIVNDFQKGDIAEGYSVSREKKESFPLTVTSAQKNPTAFYLCASSIGTGETQYFGPGTRLLVL.

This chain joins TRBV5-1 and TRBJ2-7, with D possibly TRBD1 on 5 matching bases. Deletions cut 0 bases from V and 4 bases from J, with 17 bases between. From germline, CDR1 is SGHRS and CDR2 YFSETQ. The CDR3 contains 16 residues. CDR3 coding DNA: TGCGCCAGCAGCTTGGCAGGGCCGCCTGAATTTTACGAGCAGTACTTC. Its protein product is CASSLAGPPEFYEQYF.

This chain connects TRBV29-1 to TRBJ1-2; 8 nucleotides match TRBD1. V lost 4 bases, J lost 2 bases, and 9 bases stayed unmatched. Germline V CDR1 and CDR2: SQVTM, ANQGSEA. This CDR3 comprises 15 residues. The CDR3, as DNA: TGCAGCGTTGGGACCTGGGACAGGTTAAACTATGGCTACACCTTC. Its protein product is CSVGTWDRLNYGYTF.

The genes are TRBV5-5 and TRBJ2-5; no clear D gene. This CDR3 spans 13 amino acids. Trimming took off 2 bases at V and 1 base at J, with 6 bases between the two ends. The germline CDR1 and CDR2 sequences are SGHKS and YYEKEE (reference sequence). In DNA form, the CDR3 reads TGTGCCAGCAGCTTCCGCAGCCAAGAGACCCAGTACTTC. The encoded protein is CASSFRSQETQYF.

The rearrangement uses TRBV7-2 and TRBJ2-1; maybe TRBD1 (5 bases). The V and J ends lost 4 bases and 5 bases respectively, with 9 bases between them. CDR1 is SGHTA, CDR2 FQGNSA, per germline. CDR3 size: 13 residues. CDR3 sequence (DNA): TGTGCCAGCAGCTCCTACAGGAACAATGAGCAGTTCTTC. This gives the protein CASSSYRNNEQFF.

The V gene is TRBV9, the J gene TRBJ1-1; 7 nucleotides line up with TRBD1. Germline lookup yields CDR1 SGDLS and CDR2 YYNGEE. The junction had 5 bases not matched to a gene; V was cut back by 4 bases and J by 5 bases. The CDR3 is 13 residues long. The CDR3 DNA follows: TGTGCCAGCAGCCGGGACAGTCTTACTGAAGCTTTCTTT. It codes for CASSRDSLTEAFF.

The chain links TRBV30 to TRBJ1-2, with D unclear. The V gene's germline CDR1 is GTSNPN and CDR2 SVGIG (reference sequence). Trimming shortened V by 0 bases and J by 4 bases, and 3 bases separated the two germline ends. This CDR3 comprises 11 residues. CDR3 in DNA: TGTGCCTGGAGTGTCCGCTATGGCTACACCTTC. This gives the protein CAWSVRYGYTF.

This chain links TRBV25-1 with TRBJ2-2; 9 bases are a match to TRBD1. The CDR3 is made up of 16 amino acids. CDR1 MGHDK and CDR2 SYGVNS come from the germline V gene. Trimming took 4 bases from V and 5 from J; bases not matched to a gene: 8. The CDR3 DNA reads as TGTGCCAGCAGTGGTCCTACAGGGGGCCGAACCGGGGAGCTGTTTTTT. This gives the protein CASSGPTGGRTGELFF. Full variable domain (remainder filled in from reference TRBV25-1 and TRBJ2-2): EADIYQTPRYLVIGTGKKITLECSQTMGHDKMYWYQQDPGMELHLIHYSYGVNSTEKGDLSSESTVSRIRTEHFPLTLESARPSHTSQYLCASSGPTGGRTGELFFGEGSRLTVL.

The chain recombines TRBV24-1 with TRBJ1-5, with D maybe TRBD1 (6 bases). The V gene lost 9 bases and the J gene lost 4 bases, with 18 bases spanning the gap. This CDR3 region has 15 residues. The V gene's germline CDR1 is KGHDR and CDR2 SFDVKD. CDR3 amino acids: CATATTGPGNQPQHF. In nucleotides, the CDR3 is TGTGCCACCGCAACTACAGGGCCGGGGAATCAGCCCCAGCATTTT.

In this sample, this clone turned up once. For the CDR3, the DNA is TGCGCCAGCAGTGAGGGCAGGGGAGTAACTAATGAAAAACTGTTTTTT. It specifies CASSEGRGVTNEKLFF. V gene TRBV10-1 combines with J gene TRBJ1-4; possible D gene TRBD1, 6 bases. Trimming left V 2 bases short and J 1 base short, with 11 bases between. The CDR3 contains 16 residues. The germline gives CDR1 WNHNN, CDR2 SYGVQD (reference sequence).

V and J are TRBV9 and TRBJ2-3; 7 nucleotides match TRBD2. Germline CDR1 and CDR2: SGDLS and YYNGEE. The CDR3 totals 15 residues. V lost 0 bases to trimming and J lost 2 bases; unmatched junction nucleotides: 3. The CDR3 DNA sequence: TGTGCCAGCAGCGTAGAGCTAGCGGACACAGATACGCAGTATTTT. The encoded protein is CASSVELADTDTQYF.

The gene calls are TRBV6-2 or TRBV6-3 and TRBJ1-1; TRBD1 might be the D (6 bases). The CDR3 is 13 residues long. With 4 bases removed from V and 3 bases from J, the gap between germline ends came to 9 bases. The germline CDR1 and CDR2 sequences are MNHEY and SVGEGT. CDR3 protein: CASSSYRDTEAFF. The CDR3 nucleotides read TGTGCCAGCAGTTCATACAGGGACACTGAAGCTTTCTTT.

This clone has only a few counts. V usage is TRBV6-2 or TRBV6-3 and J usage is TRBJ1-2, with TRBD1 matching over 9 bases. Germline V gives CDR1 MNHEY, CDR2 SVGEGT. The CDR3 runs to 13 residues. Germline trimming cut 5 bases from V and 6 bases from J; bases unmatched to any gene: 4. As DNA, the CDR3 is TGTGCCAGCAGTCAGCGGACAGGGGATGGCTACACCTTC. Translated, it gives CASSQRTGDGYTF.

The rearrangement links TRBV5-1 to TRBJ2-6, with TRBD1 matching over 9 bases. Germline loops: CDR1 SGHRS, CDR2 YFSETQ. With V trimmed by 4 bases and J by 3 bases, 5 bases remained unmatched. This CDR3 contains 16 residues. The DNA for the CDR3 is TGCGCCAGCAGCCCACAGGGGGCCGGTGGGGCCAACGTCCTGACTTTC. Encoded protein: CASSPQGAGGANVLTF.

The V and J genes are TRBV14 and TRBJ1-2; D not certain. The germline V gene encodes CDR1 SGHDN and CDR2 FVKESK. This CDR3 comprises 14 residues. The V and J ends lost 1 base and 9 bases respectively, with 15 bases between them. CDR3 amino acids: CASSQGVRDRSYTF. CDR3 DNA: TGTGCCAGCAGCCAAGGGGTCCGGGATCGGAGCTACACCTTC.

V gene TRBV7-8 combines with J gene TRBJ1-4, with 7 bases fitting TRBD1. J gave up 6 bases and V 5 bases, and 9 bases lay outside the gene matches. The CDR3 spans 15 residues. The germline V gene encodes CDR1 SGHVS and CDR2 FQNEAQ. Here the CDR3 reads CASSLRRDSDEKLFF. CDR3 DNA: TGTGCCAGCAGCCTGCGAAGGGACAGCGATGAAAAACTGTTTTTT.

The CDR3 is CASSQDRGYNEQFF. In nucleotides, the CDR3 is TGTGCCAGCAGCCAAGATAGGGGGTACAATGAGCAGTTCTTC. V is TRBV14 and J is TRBJ2-1, with D maybe TRBD1 (6 bases). This CDR3 spans 14 amino acids. CDR1 and CDR2 (germline): SGHDN, FVKESK. The V end was cut by 0 bases, the J end by 4 bases, with 7 bases between. The full variable domain, with the rest looked up from reference TRBV14 and TRBJ2-1, is EAGVTQFPSHSVIEKGQTVTLRCDPISGHDNLYWYRRVMGKEIKFLLHFVKESKQDESGMPNNRFLAERTGGTYSTLKVQPAELEDSGVYFCASSQDRGYNEQFFGPGTRLTVL.

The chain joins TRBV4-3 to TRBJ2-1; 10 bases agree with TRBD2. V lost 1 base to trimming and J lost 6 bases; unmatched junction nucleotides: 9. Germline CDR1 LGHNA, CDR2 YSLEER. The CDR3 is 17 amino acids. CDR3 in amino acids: CASSQGSGGAVVNEQFF. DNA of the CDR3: TGCGCCAGCAGCCAAGGGAGCGGGGGGGCAGTCGTCAATGAGCAGTTCTTC.